A single sample gave rise to the 27 T cell receptor beta chains below, sequenced in a study of T cell responses to AZD1222 COVID-19 vaccine. Generated by immunoSEQ multiplex PCR, the TCRdb table keeps only in-frame clones and is missing some. The sample records 160,000 or so clones, about nine tenths being singletons. The sample here was peripheral blood, taken on day 0 of AZD1222 vaccination. The receptor source for this set is an adult in good health.

The rearrangement links TRBV7-2 to TRBJ1-1, with D possibly matching TRBD1 (5 bases). The CDR3 totals 14 residues. CDR1 is SGHTA, CDR2 FQGNSA, per germline. V dropped 5 bases and J dropped 7 bases, with 17 bases sitting between them. This CDR3 reads CASSTSGADYEAFF. The CDR3 DNA reads as TGTGCCAGCAGCACCTCTGGGGCAGACTATGAAGCTTTCTTT.

The chain employs TRBV30 and TRBJ1-5, with D possibly TRBD1 on 5 matching bases. The length of the CDR3 is 16 residues. Germline V CDR1 and CDR2: GTSNPN, SVGIG (reference sequence). Trimming shortened V by 1 base and J by 3 bases, and 16 bases separated the two germline ends. CDR3 in amino acids: CAWSGIRWGPNQPQHF. The CDR3 DNA is TGTGCCTGGAGTGGGATTCGATGGGGCCCCAATCAGCCCCAGCATTTT.

The chain recombines TRBV28 with TRBJ1-4; TRBD1 matches 8 bases. The CDR3 totals 15 residues. The ends lost 5 bases at V and 7 bases at J; junction bases unmatched: 9. Germline V CDR1 and CDR2: MDHEN, SYDVKM. DNA of the CDR3: TGTGCCAGCAGTACGCCGGACAGGGCTACTGAAAAACTGTTTTTT. Encoded protein: CASSTPDRATEKLFF.

The chain combines TRBV11-2 with TRBJ2-7; weak D call: TRBD1 (6 bases). V was shortened by 2 bases and J by 2 bases, with 7 bases between the two germline ends. Germline V CDR1 and CDR2: SGHAT, FQNNGV. The CDR3 totals 13 residues. The CDR3 DNA is TGTGCCAGCAGCTTACGGGACACCTACGAGCAGTACTTC. It is translated as CASSLRDTYEQYF.

The V gene is TRBV19, the J gene TRBJ1-5; weak D call: TRBD1 (6 bases). CDR3 size: 15 residues. V dropped 1 base and J dropped 4 bases, with 11 bases sitting between them. Germline CDR1 reads LNHDA; CDR2 reads SQIVND (reference sequence). CDR3: CASSIVGGRNQPQHF. The CDR3 region has the DNA TGTGCCAGTAGTATAGTGGGGGGGCGGAATCAGCCCCAGCATTTT.

V and J are TRBV14 and TRBJ2-7; D possibly corresponds to TRBD1 (5 bases). Germline loops: CDR1 SGHDN, CDR2 FVKESK. The CDR3 length is 12 residues. Trimming stripped 1 base from V and 6 bases from J, with 7 bases between. CDR3 DNA: TGTGCCAGCAGCCAAGCGACAGTCGAGCAGTACTTC. This gives the protein CASSQATVEQYF.

This clone was seen just once. This chain joins TRBV28 and TRBJ1-2; D perhaps matches TRBD1 (5 bases). The V gene's germline CDR1 is MDHEN and CDR2 SYDVKM. The CDR3 has 13 amino acids. V lost 2 bases and J 8 bases, leaving 12 bases between the germline ends. For the CDR3, the DNA is TGTGCCAGCAGTTTAGAGCAGGGACGGGGCTACACCTTC. This gives the protein CASSLEQGRGYTF.

This chain uses TRBV5-4 with TRBJ2-7, with a possible D match to TRBD1 (5 bases). There are 14 residues in the CDR3. V dropped 3 bases and J dropped 1 base, with 11 bases sitting between them. Germline loops: CDR1 SGHNT, CDR2 YYREEE (reference sequence). The CDR3 loop reads CASSSHTGSYEQYF. The CDR3 DNA reads TGTGCCAGCAGCTCCCACACAGGTTCCTACGAGCAGTACTTC. The variable domain in full, with the rest retrieved from reference TRBV5-4 and TRBJ2-7, is ETGVTQSPTHLIKTRGQQVTLRCSSQSGHNTVSWYQQALGQGPQFIFQYYREEENGRGNFPPRFSGLQFPNYSSELNVNALELDDSALYLCASSSHTGSYEQYFGPGTRLTVT.

The gene calls are TRBV3-1 (or the pseudogene TRBV3-2) and TRBJ1-1, with TRBD1 matching over 7 bases. CDR3 length: 13 residues. Germline V gene data show CDR1 as LGHDT and CDR2 as YNNKEL (reference sequence). The junction had 5 bases not matched to a gene; V was cut back by 4 bases and J by 6 bases. The CDR3 is CASSRQGGPEAFF. DNA for the CDR3: TGTGCCAGCAGCCGCCAGGGGGGACCTGAAGCTTTCTTT.

The sample holds one count of this clone. The rearrangement links TRBV19 to TRBJ2-1, with 9 bases identical to TRBD1. Trimming cost V 5 bases and J 8 bases; bases outside gene matches: 4. CDR1 and CDR2 (germline): LNHDA, SQIVND (reference sequence). The CDR3 length is 13 residues. CDR3: CASSGGQGDEQFF. The DNA for the CDR3 is TGTGCCAGTAGTGGGGGACAGGGTGATGAGCAGTTCTTC.

The V and J genes are TRBV5-8 and TRBJ2-2; D is tentatively TRBD1 or TRBD2 (5 bases each). This CDR3 is built from 16 residues. Germline values: CDR1 SGHTS, CDR2 YDEGEE. V lost 6 bases, J lost 4 bases, and 19 bases lay in between. The CDR3 nucleotides read TGTGCCAGCATCCCTCCCTTACGGGGCATCACCGGGGAGCTGTTTTTT. Protein sequence: CASIPPLRGITGELFF.

V usage is TRBV28 and J usage is TRBJ2-3; TRBD2 matches at 7 bases. CDR3 length: 15 residues. V lost 2 bases to trimming and J lost 5 bases; unmatched junction nucleotides: 7. The germline V gene encodes CDR1 MDHEN and CDR2 SYDVKM. The CDR3 nucleotides read TGTGCCAGCAGTTTACTTGGCGGGAGCCTAGATACGCAGTATTTT. It is translated as CASSLLGGSLDTQYF.

This clone occurred once. This chain joins TRBV7-2 and TRBJ1-5; 7 nucleotides align to TRBD1. The CDR3 extends over 14 amino acids. Germline assignment: CDR1 SGHTA and CDR2 FQGNSA. Losses at the gene ends were 1 base for V and 6 bases for J; bases not matched to a gene: 3. The CDR3 region is CASSLGQGTQPQHF. CDR3 DNA: TGTGCCAGCAGCTTAGGACAGGGAACTCAGCCCCAGCATTTT.

The rearrangement links TRBV18 to TRBJ2-2, with 9 bases fitting TRBD2. Germline V gene sequence: CDR1 KGHSH, CDR2 LQKENI. V gave up 3 bases and J gave up 1 base; unmatched junction bases: 3. This CDR3 comprises 16 residues. The CDR3 nucleotides read TGTGCCAGCTCACCGGATAGCGGGAGGAACACCGGGGAGCTGTTTTTT. Translation gives CASSPDSGRNTGELFF. The entire variable domain, with the rest obtained from reference TRBV18 and TRBJ2-2, is as follows: NAGVMQNPRHLVRRRGQEARLRCSPMKGHSHVYWYRQLPEEGLKFMVYLQKENIIDESGMPKERFSAEFPKEGPSILRIQQVVRGDSAAYFCASSPDSGRNTGELFFGEGSRLTVL.

The V gene is TRBV5-6, the J gene TRBJ1-1, with no clear D. The CDR3 has 16 residues. Germline loops: CDR1 SGHDT, CDR2 YYEEEE. V gave up 0 bases and J gave up 0 bases, with 12 bases separating them. CDR3 sequence reads: CASSLGTTAVNTEAFF. The CDR3 DNA reads as TGTGCCAGCAGCTTGGGGACCACCGCTGTGAACACTGAAGCTTTCTTT. Using reference TRBV5-6 and TRBJ1-1 for the parts outside the CDR3, the full variable domain is DAGVTQSPTHLIKTRGQQVTLRCSPKSGHDTVSWYQQALGQGPQFIFQYYEEEERQRGNFPDRFSGHQFPNYSSELNVNALLLGDSALYLCASSLGTTAVNTEAFFGQGTRLTVV.

The rearrangement links TRBV4-3 to TRBJ2-3; D is undetermined. Germline CDR1 and CDR2: LGHNA and YSLEER. V lost 2 bases and J 0 bases, leaving 12 bases between the germline ends. This CDR3 spans 16 amino acids. The CDR3 sequence: CASSQSTPVSTDTQYF. The CDR3 DNA reads as TGCGCCAGCAGCCAATCGACACCCGTTAGCACAGATACGCAGTATTTT.

The chain joins TRBV21-1 to TRBJ2-1; the DNA was not used to check the table's D call, TRBD2. TRBV21-1 is a pseudogene locus. The CDR3 is 15 residues long. The CDR3 nucleotides are TGTGCCAGCAGCAAGACTAGCGGGAGCTACAATGAGCAGTTCTTC. Translation gives CASSKTSGSYNEQFF.

This clone was seen just once. This chain uses TRBV3-1 (or the pseudogene TRBV3-2) with TRBJ1-2, with no clear D. V lost 4 bases to trimming and J lost 5 bases, with 8 bases between them. Looked up from germline, CDR1 is LGHDT and CDR2 is YNNKEL (reference sequence). The CDR3 is 12 amino acids. CDR3 region: CASSRDSYGYTF. As DNA, the CDR3 is TGTGCCAGCAGCCGCGATAGTTATGGCTACACCTTC.

The V call is TRBV5-1, the J call TRBJ1-1, with D possibly matching TRBD1 (5 bases). The ends were cut back, 1 base at V and 1 base at J, with 14 bases in the middle. Germline-derived CDR1 and CDR2 are SGHRS and YFSETQ. The CDR3 spans 16 residues. CDR3 in amino acids: CASSLWGGGSNTEAFF. The CDR3 nucleotides are TGCGCCAGCAGCTTGTGGGGGGGAGGATCGAACACTGAAGCTTTCTTT.

V usage is TRBV27 and J usage is TRBJ1-1; 7 nucleotides line up with TRBD1. Trimming took 4 bases from V and 5 from J; bases not matched to a gene: 10. The CDR3 has 15 amino acids. Germline-derived CDR1 and CDR2 are MNHEY and SMNVEV (reference sequence). As DNA, the CDR3 is TGTGCCAGCAGTTCACATCTCCCAGGGGGAACTGAAGCTTTCTTT. It translates to CASSSHLPGGTEAFF.

The chain joins TRBV4-3 to TRBJ1-1; no reliable D call. Trimming stripped 4 bases from V and 0 bases from J, with 9 bases between. In germline, CDR1 is LGHNA, CDR2 YSLEER. The CDR3 is 14 amino acids. In DNA form, the CDR3 reads TGCGCCAGCAGCCCCCAGAGGTTGAACACTGAAGCTTTCTTT. As protein: CASSPQRLNTEAFF.

This chain connects TRBV19 to TRBJ1-6; D possibly corresponds to TRBD1 (6 bases). The CDR3 is 18 residues long. V was pared by 4 bases and J by 7 bases, with 23 bases between. Germline-derived CDR1 and CDR2 are LNHDA and SQIVND (reference sequence). DNA for the CDR3: TGTGCCAGTAGTAATCATCAAGGGGGGCGGAGGAGGAATTCACCCCTCCACTTT. This sequence encodes CASSNHQGGRRRNSPLHF. Supplemented by reference TRBV19 and TRBJ1-6, the full variable domain reads DGGITQSPKYLFRKEGQNVTLSCEQNLNHDAMYWYRQDPGQGLRLIYYSQIVNDFQKGDIAEGYSVSREKKESFPLTVTSAQKNPTAFYLCASSNHQGGRRRNSPLHFGNGTRLTVT.

The V gene is TRBV2, the J gene TRBJ2-5; D gene ambiguous. The CDR3 loop spans 15 amino acids. In germline, CDR1 is SNHLY, CDR2 FYNNEI. V lost 5 bases, J lost 5 bases, and 18 bases lay in between. This chain's CDR3 is CASSSPRADWETQYF. Written as DNA, the CDR3 is TGTGCCAGCAGTTCTCCCCGGGCAGACTGGGAGACCCAGTACTTC.

The rearrangement joins TRBV2 to TRBJ2-5; 9 bases align to TRBD2. Germline lookup yields CDR1 SNHLY and CDR2 FYNNEI. Trimming at V came to 5 bases and at J to 6 bases, leaving 7 bases not matched to a gene. The CDR3 runs 14 residues. CDR3 coding DNA: TGTGCCAGCAGTATCACTAGCGGGTGGCAGACCCAGTACTTC. It specifies CASSITSGWQTQYF. The complete variable domain, with remaining parts taken from reference TRBV2 and TRBJ2-5, reads EPEVTQTPSHQVTQMGQEVILRCVPISNHLYFYWYRQILGQKVEFLVSFYNNEISEKSEIFDDQFSVERPDGSNFTLKIRSTKLEDSAMYFCASSITSGWQTQYFGPGTRLLVL.

V is TRBV7-3 and J is TRBJ2-5; 11 positions match TRBD2. After removal of 5 bases from V and 5 bases from J, the junction contained 10 bases not matched to a gene. CDR1 is SGHTA, CDR2 FQGTGA, per germline. The CDR3 runs 16 residues. The CDR3 region is CASSKLAGGFGETQYF. CDR3 nucleotides: TGTGCCAGCAGCAAATTAGCGGGAGGGTTTGGGGAGACCCAGTACTTC.

This clone has only one observation. Other DNA sequences from this sample encode an identical CDR3 as well. The chain recombines TRBV6-5 with TRBJ1-6; the D is unclear. The CDR3 has 12 residues. Germline-derived CDR1 and CDR2 are MNHEY and SVGAGI. Deletions cut 0 bases from V and 6 bases from J, with 0 bases between. The CDR3 DNA reads TGTGCCAGCAGTTACTCTAATTCACCCCTCCACTTT. Amino acids: CASSYSNSPLHF.

The chain is built from TRBV7-3 and TRBJ2-3, with 12 bases lining up with TRBD1. The CDR3 consists of 18 residues. Germline assignment: CDR1 SGHTA and CDR2 FQGTGA. The trim removed 3 bases at V and 0 bases at J, leaving 7 bases unmatched. The CDR3 spells CASSFRDRGPSSTDTQYF. In DNA, the CDR3 is TGTGCCAGCAGCTTCCGGGACAGGGGGCCCTCTAGCACAGATACGCAGTATTTT.